One sample yielded the 14 T cell receptor beta chains listed below, sequenced in a study of blood T cell repertoires in COVID-19. The data were produced by immunoSEQ multiplex PCR, yet TCRdb's version contains in-frame clones alone and is incomplete. The data contain approximately 63,000 clones, roughly 84% of them seen just once; the ten biggest clones take up 5.1%. Sequencing used peripheral blood. These receptors all come from a man older than 75 in a cohort sampled during active COVID-19.

This clone came up once. This chain uses TRBV6-2 or TRBV6-3 with TRBJ1-2, with D tentatively TRBD1 (6 bases). This CDR3 contains 14 residues. V was clipped by 5 bases and J by 8 bases, with 18 bases between them. Germline lookup yields CDR1 MNHEY and CDR2 SVGEGT. CDR3 sequence reads: CASSPWPTGSGYTF. The CDR3 coding sequence is TGTGCCAGCAGTCCCTGGCCTACAGGGAGCGGCTACACCTTC.

This clone appeared many times. The gene calls are TRBV9 and TRBJ1-3; D not resolved. V gave up 3 bases and J gave up 2 bases, with 9 bases separating them. Germline V gives CDR1 SGDLS, CDR2 YYNGEE. The CDR3 loop spans 14 amino acids. The CDR3, as DNA: TGTGCCAGCAGCGAAGGAGGAACTGGAAACACCATATATTTT. Protein sequence: CASSEGGTGNTIYF.

This sequence joins TRBV11-3 and TRBJ1-3; D might be TRBD1 (5 bases). CDR3 length equals 15 residues. Per the germline V gene, CDR1 is SGHNT and CDR2 is YENEEA. Trimming pared 5 bases from V and 2 bases from J, leaving 13 bases between. The CDR3 nucleotides are TGTGCCAGCAGCCCACGGTGGGGCCCTGGAAACACCATATATTTT. Amino acids: CASSPRWGPGNTIYF. Looking up the rest from reference TRBV11-3 and TRBJ1-3 gives the full variable domain: EAGVVQSPRYKIIEKKQPVAFWCNPISGHNTLYWYLQNLGQGPELLIRYENEEAVDDSQLPKDRFSAERLKGVDSTLKIQPAELGDSAVYLCASSPRWGPGNTIYFGEGSWLTVV.

The chain has TRBV18 and TRBJ2-7, with TRBD2 matching over 8 bases. The CDR3 is made up of 14 amino acids. CDR1 and CDR2 (germline): KGHSH, LQKENI. V lost 3 bases, J lost 6 bases, and 7 bases stayed unmatched. Here the CDR3 reads CASSPPGLVTEQYF. Here the CDR3 DNA reads TGTGCCAGCTCACCTCCGGGACTAGTTACCGAGCAGTACTTC.

The rearrangement joins TRBV3-1 (or the pseudogene TRBV3-2) to TRBJ2-3; no clear D. This CDR3 has 14 amino acids. CDR1 LGHDT and CDR2 YNNKEL come from the germline V gene (reference sequence). Trimming took 3 bases from V and 0 from J, leaving 7 bases between them. CDR3 nucleotides: TGTGCCAGCAGCCATTTTCAAAGCACAGATACGCAGTATTTT. Protein: CASSHFQSTDTQYF.

The rearrangement links TRBV18 to TRBJ2-4; a weak D match, TRBD2 (5 bases). The CDR3 consists of 15 residues. CDR1 is KGHSH and CDR2 is LQKENI in the germline V gene. The V end lost 4 bases, the J end lost 4 bases, and 14 bases lay between the germline ends. The CDR3, as DNA: TGTGCCAGCTCACTTGACATTCGCGGGAAAAACATTCAGTACTTC. Protein product: CASSLDIRGKNIQYF. The full variable domain, completed using reference TRBV18 and TRBJ2-4, is NAGVMQNPRHLVRRRGQEARLRCSPMKGHSHVYWYRQLPEEGLKFMVYLQKENIIDESGMPKERFSAEFPKEGPSILRIQQVVRGDSAAYFCASSLDIRGKNIQYFGAGTRLSVL.

The chain is built from TRBV19 and TRBJ1-4; TRBD1 matches at 7 bases. Germline V gene lookup returns CDR1 LNHDA and CDR2 SQIVND (reference sequence). The J segment lost 0 bases and the V segment lost 2 bases, leaving 6 bases of the junction unmatched. The CDR3 has 17 residues. Here the CDR3 DNA reads TGTGCCAGTAGTATATCGAGAGGGGGCACAACTAATGAAAAACTGTTTTTT. Translation: CASSISRGGTTNEKLFF.

V gene TRBV30 combines with J gene TRBJ1-2, with 7 bases that match TRBD1. The CDR3 runs to 14 residues. Germline lookup yields CDR1 GTSNPN and CDR2 SVGIG (reference sequence). The ends lost 5 bases at V and 4 bases at J; junction bases unmatched: 10. This CDR3 reads CAWGYRGAVYGYTF. In nucleotides, the CDR3 is TGTGCCTGGGGCTACAGGGGCGCTGTCTATGGCTACACCTTC.

This rearrangement joins TRBV9 to TRBJ2-1; 9 nucleotides line up with TRBD2. The trim removed 6 bases at V and 2 bases at J, leaving 9 bases unmatched. CDR1 is SGDLS, CDR2 YYNGEE, per germline. The CDR3 consists of 16 residues. CDR3 protein: CASTPSAGGAYNEQFF. For the CDR3, the DNA is TGTGCCAGCACCCCTTCGGCGGGGGGGGCCTACAATGAGCAGTTCTTC.

V is TRBV5-6 and J is TRBJ1-1, with TRBD1 as a possible D gene (6 bases). Germline V gene sequence: CDR1 SGHDT, CDR2 YYEEEE. V was clipped by 2 bases and J by 5 bases, with 16 bases between them. CDR3 length: 15 amino acids. In DNA, the CDR3 is TGTGCCAGCAGCTTAGGTTTCGCGGGGGCTACTGAAGCTTTCTTT. Its protein is CASSLGFAGATEAFF.

This clone has only one observation. The gene calls are TRBV6-5 and TRBJ2-7, with 7 bases identical to TRBD1. V shed 6 bases and J 6 bases; nucleotides not matched to a gene: 11. There are 14 residues in the CDR3. Looked up from germline, CDR1 is MNHEY and CDR2 is SVGAGI. The CDR3 sequence: CASSRNRGNSEQYF. DNA for the CDR3: TGTGCCAGCAGCCGAAACAGGGGAAATAGCGAGCAGTACTTC.

The rearrangement links TRBV30 to TRBJ1-1; D perhaps matches TRBD1 (5 bases). V lost 0 bases and J lost 0, with 5 bases in between. Germline assignment: CDR1 GTSNPN and CDR2 SVGIG (reference sequence). The CDR3 covers 13 residues. This CDR3 reads CAWSVGVNTEAFF. DNA for the CDR3: TGTGCCTGGAGTGTAGGGGTGAACACTGAAGCTTTCTTT.

The rearrangement joins TRBV19 to TRBJ1-1; 7 bases match TRBD1. Germline lookup yields CDR1 LNHDA and CDR2 SQIVND (reference sequence). The CDR3 is made up of 14 amino acids. Germline trimming cut 5 bases from V and 4 bases from J; bases unmatched to any gene: 7. CDR3 in amino acids: CASSVIRGSTEAFF. The DNA for the CDR3 is TGTGCCAGTAGTGTTATCAGGGGGAGCACTGAAGCTTTCTTT.

The chain is built from TRBV6-5 and TRBJ1-6; 7 nucleotides match TRBD1. Germline CDR1 reads MNHEY; CDR2 reads SVGAGI. The CDR3 loop spans 15 amino acids. J gave up 9 bases and V 6 bases, and 11 bases lay outside the gene matches. CDR3 DNA: TGTGCCAGCAGCCCCCAGGGGGGTAAAGGTTCACCCCTCCACTTT. Amino acids: CASSPQGGKGSPLHF.